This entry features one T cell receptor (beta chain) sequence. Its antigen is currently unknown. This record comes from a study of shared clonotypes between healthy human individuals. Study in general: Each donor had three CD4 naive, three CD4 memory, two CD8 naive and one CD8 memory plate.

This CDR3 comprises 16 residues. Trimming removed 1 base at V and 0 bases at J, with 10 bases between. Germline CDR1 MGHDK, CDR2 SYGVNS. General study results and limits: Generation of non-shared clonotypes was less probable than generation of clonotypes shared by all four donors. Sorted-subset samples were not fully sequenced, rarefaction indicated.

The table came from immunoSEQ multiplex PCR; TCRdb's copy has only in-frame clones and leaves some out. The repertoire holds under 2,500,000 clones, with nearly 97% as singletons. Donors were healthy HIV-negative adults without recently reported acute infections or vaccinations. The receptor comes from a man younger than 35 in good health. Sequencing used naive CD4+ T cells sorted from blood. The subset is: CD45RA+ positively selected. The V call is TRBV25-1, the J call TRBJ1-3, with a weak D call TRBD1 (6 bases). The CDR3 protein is CASSESRTDSGNTIYF. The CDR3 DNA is TGTGCCAGCAGTGAATCCCGGACAGACTCTGGAAACACCATATATTTT.